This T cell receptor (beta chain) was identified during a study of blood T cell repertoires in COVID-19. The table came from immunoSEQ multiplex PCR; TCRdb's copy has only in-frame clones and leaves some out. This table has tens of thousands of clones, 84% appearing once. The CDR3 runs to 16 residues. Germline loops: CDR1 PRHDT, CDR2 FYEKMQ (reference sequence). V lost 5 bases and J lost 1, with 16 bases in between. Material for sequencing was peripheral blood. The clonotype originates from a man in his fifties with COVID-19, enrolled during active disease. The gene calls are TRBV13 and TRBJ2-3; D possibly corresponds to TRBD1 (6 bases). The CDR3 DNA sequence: TGTGCCAGCAGCGAAGGGGGTTTTGCAGGCACAGATACGCAGTATTTT. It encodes CASSEGGFAGTDTQYF.